This entry lists 13 T cell receptor beta chains sequenced from one sample in a study of T cell repertoires in cytomegalovirus infection. TCRdb re-called the reads with MiXCR, one entry per CDR3 protein. The sample includes under 200,000 distinct CDR3 sequences, roughly 30% of them seen just once. The sample comprised PBMCs. The receptors stem from a human donor in good health (CMV status not recorded). Some clones in this sample may be carry-over from other donors' samples.

This clonotype was counted at least ten times. The J gene is TRBJ2-7, the V gene TRBV7-2, with 10 bases matching TRBD2. The CDR3 consists of 15 residues. Trimming took 5 bases from V and 2 from J; bases not matched to a gene: 6. CDR1 is SGHTA and CDR2 is FQGNSA in the germline V gene. CDR3 residues: CASSPSGGGTYEQYF. DNA for the CDR3: TGTGCCAGCAGCCCCAGCGGGGGGGGAACCTACGAGCAGTACTTC.

This rearrangement joins TRBV7-2 to TRBJ1-5; D not certain. Per the germline V gene, CDR1 is SGHTA and CDR2 is FQGNSA. This CDR3 contains 15 residues. Trimming shortened V by 2 bases and J by 0 bases, and 8 bases separated the two germline ends. The CDR3 loop is CASSLRTSSNQPQHF. The DNA for the CDR3 is TGTGCCAGCAGCTTACGGACTTCTAGCAATCAGCCCCAGCATTTT.

V gene TRBV11-2 combines with J gene TRBJ2-6, with D uncertain. The germline V and J ends were trimmed by 0 bases and 0 bases, with 3 bases remaining between them. This CDR3 comprises 15 residues. Germline V gene data show CDR1 as SGHAT and CDR2 as FQNNGV. The chain's CDR3 is CASSLDLSGANVLTF. The CDR3 coding sequence is TGTGCCAGCAGCTTAGATCTCTCTGGGGCCAACGTCCTGACTTTC.

This clonotype was seen more than once but under ten times. Compared with germline, one end of the junction differs, possibly owing to a read error. The chain joins TRBV7-9 to TRBJ1-1, with TRBD1 matching 8 bases. This CDR3 has 16 amino acids. The germline V gene encodes CDR1 SEHNR and CDR2 FQNEAQ (reference sequence). CDR3 coding DNA: TGTGCCAGCAGCCTAGCAGGGGGCGCGGGGAACACTGAAGCTTTCTTT. It specifies CASSLAGGAGNTEAFF.

This clonotype was seen repeatedly, ten times or more. The J gene is TRBJ2-1, the V gene TRBV7-2; D may be TRBD1 or TRBD2 (5 bases each). This CDR3 contains 13 residues. V lost 4 bases and J lost 5, with 9 bases in between. Germline V CDR1 and CDR2: SGHTA, FQGNSA. CDR3 region: CASSSGPNNEQFF. DNA of the CDR3: TGTGCCAGCAGCTCGGGACCCAACAATGAGCAGTTCTTC.

At least ten counts were recorded for this clonotype. The gene calls are TRBV7-2 and TRBJ2-1; 16 bases are shared with TRBD2. The J segment lost 5 bases and the V segment lost 5 bases, leaving 6 bases of the junction unmatched. Germline values: CDR1 SGHTA, CDR2 FQGNSA. The CDR3 totals 17 residues. The CDR3 DNA reads TGTGCCAGCAGCCCCGGGACTAGCGGGGGGGTAAACAATGAGCAGTTCTTC. Amino acids: CASSPGTSGGVNNEQFF.

Turning to this clonotype: This could be a read error, since a much larger clone is one nucleotide away. The chain couples TRBV7-9 to TRBJ2-4; D is perhaps TRBD1 or TRBD2 (6 bases each). The CDR3 spans 14 residues. Germline V CDR1 and CDR2: SEHNR, FQNEAQ (reference sequence). The CDR3 reads CSSSFGGGANIQYF. The CDR3 DNA follows: TGTTCCAGCAGCTTCGGGGGCGGGGCTAACATTCAGTACTTC.

This clonotype was observed a few times. This chain links TRBV19 with TRBJ1-1; maybe TRBD1 (6 bases). V lost 3 bases and J lost 0, with 14 bases in between. CDR1 and CDR2 from the germline V gene are LNHDA and SQIVND (reference sequence). The CDR3 covers 16 residues. The CDR3 DNA follows: TGTGCCAGTAGTATCGCGTCAGGGGTCCTGAACACTGAAGCTTTCTTT. Amino acid sequence: CASSIASGVLNTEAFF.

The gene calls are TRBV7-2 and TRBJ2-1; no clear D gene. CDR3 length: 15 amino acids. The V and J ends lost 3 bases and 4 bases respectively, with 13 bases between them. Germline values: CDR1 SGHTA, CDR2 FQGNSA. The CDR3 loop is CASSFPDSSYNEQFF. The CDR3 DNA follows: TGTGCCAGCAGCTTTCCCGACTCGTCGTACAATGAGCAGTTCTTC.

The rearrangement uses TRBV6-6 and TRBJ2-1; 11 bases map to TRBD1. Germline loops: CDR1 MNHNY, CDR2 SVGAGI (reference sequence). Trimming removed 5 bases from V and 6 bases from J; junction bases left unmatched: 9. The CDR3 loop spans 16 amino acids. CDR3 nucleotide sequence: TGTGCCAGCAGTCCAAACGGACAGGGGGCGATCAATGAGCAGTTCTTC. It yields the protein CASSPNGQGAINEQFF.

The V and J genes are TRBV6-5 and TRBJ1-2; 8 nucleotides line up with TRBD1. The CDR3 runs 14 residues. The V segment lost 4 bases and the J segment 4 bases; nucleotides outside the gene matches: 5. Germline V gives CDR1 MNHEY, CDR2 SVGAGI. For the CDR3, the DNA is TGTGCCAGCAGTTCAGGACAGGGCGGCTATGGCTACACCTTC. Its protein is CASSSGQGGYGYTF.

The gene calls are TRBV2 and TRBJ2-1; 8 bases are shared with TRBD1. The CDR3 runs 12 residues. V shed 6 bases and J 6 bases; nucleotides not matched to a gene: 1. Per the germline V gene, CDR1 is SNHLY and CDR2 is FYNNEI. The chain's CDR3 is CASRDRANEQFF. In DNA, the CDR3 is TGTGCCAGCAGGGACAGGGCCAATGAGCAGTTCTTC.

This clonotype showed up just a few times. This chain links TRBV7-2 with TRBJ2-1, with D unresolved. This CDR3 is 12 amino acids long. Trimming left V 4 bases short and J 10 bases short, with 11 bases between. The germline gives CDR1 SGHTA, CDR2 FQGNSA. The CDR3 DNA is TGTGCCAGCAGCTCCTTAGTGGGGGAGCAGTTCTTC. Translated: CASSSLVGEQFF. Complete variable domain (other parts from reference TRBV7-2 and TRBJ2-1): GAGVSQSPSNKVTEKGKDVELRCDPISGHTALYWYRQSLGQGLEFLIYFQGNSAPDKSGLPSDRFSAERTGGSVSTLTIQRTQQEDSAVYLCASSSLVGEQFFGPGTRLTVL.